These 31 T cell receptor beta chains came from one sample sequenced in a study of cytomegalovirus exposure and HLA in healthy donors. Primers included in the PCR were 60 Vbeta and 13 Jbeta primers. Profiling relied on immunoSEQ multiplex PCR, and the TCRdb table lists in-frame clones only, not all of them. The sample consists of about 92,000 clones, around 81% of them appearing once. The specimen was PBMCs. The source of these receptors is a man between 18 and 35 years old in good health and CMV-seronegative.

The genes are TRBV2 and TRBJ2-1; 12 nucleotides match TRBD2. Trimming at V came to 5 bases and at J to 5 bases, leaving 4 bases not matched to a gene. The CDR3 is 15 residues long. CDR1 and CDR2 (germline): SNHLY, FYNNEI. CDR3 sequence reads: CASSTLAGGDNEQFF. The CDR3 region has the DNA TGTGCCAGCAGTACTCTAGCGGGGGGGGACAATGAGCAGTTCTTC.

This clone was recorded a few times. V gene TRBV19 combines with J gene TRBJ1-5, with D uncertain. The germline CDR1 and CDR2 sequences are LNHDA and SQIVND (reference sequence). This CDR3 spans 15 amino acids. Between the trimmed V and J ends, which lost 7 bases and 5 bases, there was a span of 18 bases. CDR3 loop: CASNTLLRRDQPQHF. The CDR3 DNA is TGTGCCAGTAATACGCTATTGCGGAGGGATCAGCCCCAGCATTTT.

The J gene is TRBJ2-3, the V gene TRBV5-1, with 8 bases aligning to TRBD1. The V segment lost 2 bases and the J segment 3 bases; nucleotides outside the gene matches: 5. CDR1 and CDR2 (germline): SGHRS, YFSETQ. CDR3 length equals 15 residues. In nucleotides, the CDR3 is TGCGCCAGCAGCTTTGGACAGGGTGGGACAGATACGCAGTATTTT. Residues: CASSFGQGGTDTQYF.

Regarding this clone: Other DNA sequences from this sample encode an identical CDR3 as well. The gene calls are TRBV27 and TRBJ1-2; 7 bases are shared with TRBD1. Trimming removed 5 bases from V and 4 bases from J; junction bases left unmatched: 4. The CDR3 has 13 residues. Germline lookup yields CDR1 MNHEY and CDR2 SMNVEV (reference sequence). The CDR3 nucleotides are TGTGCCAGCAGTGACAGGGCGGCCTATGGCTACACCTTC. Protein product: CASSDRAAYGYTF.

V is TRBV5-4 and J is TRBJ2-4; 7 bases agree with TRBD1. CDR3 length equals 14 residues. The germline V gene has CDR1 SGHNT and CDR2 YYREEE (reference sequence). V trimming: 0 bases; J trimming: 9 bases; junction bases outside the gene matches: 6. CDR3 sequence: CASSLGQGESIQYF. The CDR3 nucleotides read TGTGCCAGCAGCTTGGGACAGGGCGAGAGCATTCAGTACTTC.

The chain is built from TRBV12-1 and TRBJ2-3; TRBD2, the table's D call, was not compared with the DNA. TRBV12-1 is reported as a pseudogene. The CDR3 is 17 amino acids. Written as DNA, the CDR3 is TGTGCCAGCAGCTTTGCGCTTAGCGGGGGTGGAACAGATACGCAGTATTTT. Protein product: CASSFALSGGGTDTQYF.

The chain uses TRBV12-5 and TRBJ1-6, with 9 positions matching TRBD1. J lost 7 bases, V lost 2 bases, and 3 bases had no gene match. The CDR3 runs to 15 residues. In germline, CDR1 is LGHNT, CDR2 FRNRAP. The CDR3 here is CASGLLGTGNSPLHF. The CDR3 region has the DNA TGTGCTAGTGGTTTGCTGGGGACAGGGAATTCACCCCTCCACTTT.

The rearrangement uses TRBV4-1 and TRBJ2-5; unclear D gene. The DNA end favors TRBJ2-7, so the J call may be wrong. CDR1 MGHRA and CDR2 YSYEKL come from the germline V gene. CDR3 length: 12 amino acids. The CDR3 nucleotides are TGCGCCAGCAGCCAAGTGGGCTACGAGCAGTACTTC. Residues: CASSQVGYEQYF.

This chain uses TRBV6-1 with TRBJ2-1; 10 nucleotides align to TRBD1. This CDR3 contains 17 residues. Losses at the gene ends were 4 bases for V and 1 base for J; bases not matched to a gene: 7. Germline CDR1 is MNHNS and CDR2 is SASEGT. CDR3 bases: TGTGCCAGCAGTGGAGGGACAGGGGACAGATCCTACAATGAGCAGTTCTTC. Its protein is CASSGGTGDRSYNEQFF.

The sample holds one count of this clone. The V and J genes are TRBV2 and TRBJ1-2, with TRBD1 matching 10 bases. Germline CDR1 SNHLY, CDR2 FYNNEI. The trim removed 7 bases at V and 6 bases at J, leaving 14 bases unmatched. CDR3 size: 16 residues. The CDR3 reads CASNSLAGTGADGYTF. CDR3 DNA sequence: TGTGCCAGCAACTCCCTCGCTGGGACAGGGGCAGATGGCTACACCTTC.

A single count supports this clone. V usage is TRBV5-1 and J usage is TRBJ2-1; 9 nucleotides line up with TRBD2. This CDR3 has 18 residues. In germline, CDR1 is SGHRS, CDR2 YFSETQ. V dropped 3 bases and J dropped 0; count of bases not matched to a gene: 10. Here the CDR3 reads CASSYFGTSLRSYNEQFF. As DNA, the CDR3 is TGCGCCAGCAGCTACTTCGGGACTAGCTTACGCTCCTACAATGAGCAGTTCTTC. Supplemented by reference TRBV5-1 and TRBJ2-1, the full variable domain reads KAGVTQTPRYLIKTRGQQVTLSCSPISGHRSVSWYQQTPGQGLQFLFEYFSETQRNKGNFPGRFSGRQFSNSRSEMNVSTLELGDSALYLCASSYFGTSLRSYNEQFFGPGTRLTVL.

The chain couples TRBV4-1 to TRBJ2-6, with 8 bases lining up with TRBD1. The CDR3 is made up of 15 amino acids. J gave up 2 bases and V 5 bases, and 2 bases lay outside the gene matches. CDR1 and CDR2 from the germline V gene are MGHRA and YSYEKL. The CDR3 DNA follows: TGCGCCAGCAGCGCAGGGGGCGCTGGGGCCAACGTCCTGACTTTC. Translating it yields CASSAGGAGANVLTF.

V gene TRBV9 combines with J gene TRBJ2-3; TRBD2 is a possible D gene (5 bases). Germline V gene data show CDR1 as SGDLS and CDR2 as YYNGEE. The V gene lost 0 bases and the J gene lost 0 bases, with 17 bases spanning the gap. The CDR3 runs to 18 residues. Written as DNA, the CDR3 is TGTGCCAGCAGCGTAGGCCTAGCCGTTACTACTAGCACAGATACGCAGTATTTT. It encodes CASSVGLAVTTSTDTQYF.

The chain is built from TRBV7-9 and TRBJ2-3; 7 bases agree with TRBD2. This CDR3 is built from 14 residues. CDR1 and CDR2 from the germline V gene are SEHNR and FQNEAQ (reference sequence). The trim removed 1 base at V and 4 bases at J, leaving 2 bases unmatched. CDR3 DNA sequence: TGTGCCAGCAGCTTAGGGGACTATGCAGATACGCAGTATTTT. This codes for CASSLGDYADTQYF.

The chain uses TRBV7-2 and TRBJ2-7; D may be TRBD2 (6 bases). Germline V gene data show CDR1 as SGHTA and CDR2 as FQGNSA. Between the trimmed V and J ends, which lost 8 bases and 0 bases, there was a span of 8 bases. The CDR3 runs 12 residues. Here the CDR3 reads CASGGISYEQYF. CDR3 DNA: TGTGCCAGCGGCGGGATCTCCTACGAGCAGTACTTC. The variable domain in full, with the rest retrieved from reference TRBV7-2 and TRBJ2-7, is GAGVSQSPSNKVTEKGKDVELRCDPISGHTALYWYRQSLGQGLEFLIYFQGNSAPDKSGLPSDRFSAERTGGSVSTLTIQRTQQEDSAVYLCASGGISYEQYFGPGTRLTVT.

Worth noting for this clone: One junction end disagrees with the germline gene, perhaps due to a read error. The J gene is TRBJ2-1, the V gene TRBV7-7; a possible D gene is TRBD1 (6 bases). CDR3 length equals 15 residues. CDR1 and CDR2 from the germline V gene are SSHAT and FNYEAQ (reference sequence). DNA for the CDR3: TGTGCTAGCAGCTTAGATTGGGACAATTCCAATGAGCAGTTCTTC. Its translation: CASSLDWDNSNEQFF.

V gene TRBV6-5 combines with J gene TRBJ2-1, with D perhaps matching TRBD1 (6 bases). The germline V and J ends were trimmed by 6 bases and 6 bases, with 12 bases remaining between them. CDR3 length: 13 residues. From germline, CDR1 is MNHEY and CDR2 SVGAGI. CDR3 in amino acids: CASRNRESNEQFF. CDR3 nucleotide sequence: TGTGCCAGCAGGAACAGGGAGAGCAATGAGCAGTTCTTC.

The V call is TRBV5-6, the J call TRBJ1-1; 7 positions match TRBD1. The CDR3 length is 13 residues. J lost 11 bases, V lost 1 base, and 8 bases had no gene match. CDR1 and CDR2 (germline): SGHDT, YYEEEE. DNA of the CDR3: TGTGCCAGCAGCTTGCAAGGGGGCAGCTATGCTTTCTTT. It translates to CASSLQGGSYAFF.

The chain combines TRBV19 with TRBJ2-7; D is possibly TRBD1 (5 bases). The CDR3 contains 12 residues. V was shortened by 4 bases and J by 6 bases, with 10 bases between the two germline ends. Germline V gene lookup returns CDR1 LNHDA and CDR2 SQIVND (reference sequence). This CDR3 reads CASSKGFREQYF. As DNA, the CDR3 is TGTGCCAGTAGTAAGGGGTTCCGCGAGCAGTACTTC.

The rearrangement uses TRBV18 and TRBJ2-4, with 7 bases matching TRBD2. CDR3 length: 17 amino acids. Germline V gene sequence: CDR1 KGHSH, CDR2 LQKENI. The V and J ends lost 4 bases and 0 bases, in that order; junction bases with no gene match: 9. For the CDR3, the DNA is TGTGCCAGCTCACTGGTCAGCGGGGACCTAGCCAAAAACATTCAGTACTTC. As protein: CASSLVSGDLAKNIQYF.

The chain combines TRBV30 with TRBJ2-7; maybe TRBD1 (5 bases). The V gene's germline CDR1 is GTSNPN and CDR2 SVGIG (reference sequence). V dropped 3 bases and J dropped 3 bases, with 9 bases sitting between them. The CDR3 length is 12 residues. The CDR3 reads CAWSLTVYEQYF. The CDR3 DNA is TGTGCCTGGAGCCTGACAGTCTACGAGCAGTACTTC.

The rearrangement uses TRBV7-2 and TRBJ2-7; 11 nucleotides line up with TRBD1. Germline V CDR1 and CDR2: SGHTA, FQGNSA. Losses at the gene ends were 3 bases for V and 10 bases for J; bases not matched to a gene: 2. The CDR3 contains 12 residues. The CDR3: CASSFGTGGQYF. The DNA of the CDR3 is TGTGCCAGCAGCTTCGGGACAGGGGGACAGTACTTC.

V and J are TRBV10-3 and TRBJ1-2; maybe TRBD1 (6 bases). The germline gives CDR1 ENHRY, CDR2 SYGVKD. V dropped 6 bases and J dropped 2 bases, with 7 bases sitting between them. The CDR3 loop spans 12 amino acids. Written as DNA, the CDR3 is TGTGCCATCAGGGACAGCAACTATGGCTACACCTTC. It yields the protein CAIRDSNYGYTF.

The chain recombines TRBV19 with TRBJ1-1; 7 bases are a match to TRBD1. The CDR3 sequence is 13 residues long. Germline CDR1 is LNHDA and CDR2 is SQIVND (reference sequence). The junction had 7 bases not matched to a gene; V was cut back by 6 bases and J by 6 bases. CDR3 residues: CASRRDRVAEAFF. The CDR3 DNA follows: TGTGCCAGTAGAAGAGACAGGGTGGCTGAAGCTTTCTTT.

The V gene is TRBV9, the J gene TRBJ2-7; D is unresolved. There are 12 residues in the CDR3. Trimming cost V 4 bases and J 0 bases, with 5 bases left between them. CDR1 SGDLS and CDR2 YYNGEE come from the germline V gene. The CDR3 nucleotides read TGTGCCAGCAGCCGGTCCTCCTACGAGCAGTACTTC. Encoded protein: CASSRSSYEQYF.

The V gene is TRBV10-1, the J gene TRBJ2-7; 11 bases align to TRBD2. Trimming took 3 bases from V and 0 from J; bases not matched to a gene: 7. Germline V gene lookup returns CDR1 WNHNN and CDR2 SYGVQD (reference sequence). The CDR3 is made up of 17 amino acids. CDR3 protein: CASSDTSGGASSYEQYF. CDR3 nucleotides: TGCGCCAGCAGTGACACTAGCGGGGGCGCAAGCTCCTACGAGCAGTACTTC.

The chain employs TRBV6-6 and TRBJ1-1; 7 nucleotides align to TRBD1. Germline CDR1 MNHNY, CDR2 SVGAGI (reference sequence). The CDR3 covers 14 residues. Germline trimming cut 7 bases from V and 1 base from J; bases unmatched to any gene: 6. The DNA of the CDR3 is TGTGCCAGCATCTTAAACAGGGGGAACACTGAAGCTTTCTTT. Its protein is CASILNRGNTEAFF.

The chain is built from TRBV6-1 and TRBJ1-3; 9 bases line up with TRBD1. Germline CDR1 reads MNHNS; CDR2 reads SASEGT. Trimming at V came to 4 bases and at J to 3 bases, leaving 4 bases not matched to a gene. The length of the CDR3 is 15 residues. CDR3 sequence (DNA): TGTGCCAGCAGTGGACAGGGGGGGGGTGGAAACACCATATATTTT. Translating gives CASSGQGGGGNTIYF.

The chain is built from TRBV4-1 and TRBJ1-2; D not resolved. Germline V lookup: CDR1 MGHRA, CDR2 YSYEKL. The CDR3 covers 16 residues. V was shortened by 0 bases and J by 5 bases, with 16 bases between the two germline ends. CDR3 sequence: CASSQDIQVRSYGYTF. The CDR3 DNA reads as TGCGCCAGCAGCCAAGATATCCAGGTTCGGTCTTATGGCTACACCTTC.

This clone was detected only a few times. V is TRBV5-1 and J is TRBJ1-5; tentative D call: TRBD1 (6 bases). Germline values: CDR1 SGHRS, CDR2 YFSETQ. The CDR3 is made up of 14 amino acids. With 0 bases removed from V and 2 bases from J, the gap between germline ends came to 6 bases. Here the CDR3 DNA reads TGCGCCAGCAGCTTGGCAGGGGGCAATCAGCCCCAGCATTTT. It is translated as CASSLAGGNQPQHF.

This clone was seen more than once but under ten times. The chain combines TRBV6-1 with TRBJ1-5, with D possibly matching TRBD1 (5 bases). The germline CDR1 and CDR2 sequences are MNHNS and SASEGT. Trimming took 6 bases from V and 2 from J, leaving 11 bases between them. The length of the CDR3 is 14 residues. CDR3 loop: CASRWGRGNQPQHF. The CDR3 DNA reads TGTGCCAGCAGGTGGGGCAGGGGCAATCAGCCCCAGCATTTT.